This T cell receptor (beta chain) was profiled in a study of blood T cell repertoires in COVID-19. CDR1 SGHRS and CDR2 YFSETQ come from the germline V gene. The CDR3 length is 13 residues. Unmatched junction bases numbered 4, after V lost 4 bases and J lost 5 bases. Generated by immunoSEQ multiplex PCR, the TCRdb table keeps only in-frame clones and is missing some. Of roughly 50,000 clones detected, roughly 90% appear once; the ten largest clones hold about a fifth. The sequenced sample consisted of peripheral blood. The chain uses TRBV5-1 and TRBJ1-2, with 8 bases matching TRBD1. The sequence derives from a human donor in a cohort sampled during active COVID-19. The CDR3 protein is CASSETGVYGYTF. As DNA, the CDR3 is TGCGCCAGCAGCGAGACAGGGGTGTATGGCTACACCTTC.